The rows below give T cell receptor beta chains drawn from one sample of a study of tumor and adjacent non-tumor tissue in lung cancer. TCRdb passed the multiplex PCR reads through MiXCR, listing each CDR3 protein once. Here the sample spans fewer than 100,000 distinct CDR3 sequences, around 70% being singletons. Sample: lung tumor tissue. These TCRs come from a woman between 40 and 55 years old with non-small cell lung cancer. Both conserved end residues are part of each CDR3. A D gene is named only where the DNA matches it firmly. Expanded clones are given a class, and other clones once, few, many or no size at all.

>-|-|TRBJ2-1|TRBV11-1
TGTACCAGCAGCTTATGGGTAATAGATTACAATGAGCGGTTCTTC
CTSSLWVIDYNERFF
>TRBD1|-|TRBJ2-4|TRBV11-2
TGTACCAGCCTAGACCGACAGGGAAGGAACATCCAGTACTTC
CTSLDRQGRNIQYF
>-|few|TRBJ1-4|TRBV7-9
TGTGCCAGCAGCTTCGACCAGGGAGAAAAACTGTTTTTT
CASSFDQGEKLFF
>-|-|TRBJ2-2|TRBV12-3/TRBV12-4
TGTGCCAGCAGTTCGGCATGGAGGACCGAGGAGCTGTTTTTT
CASSSAWRTEELFF
>-|-|TRBJ2-1|TRBV29-1
TGCAGCGCTGTGAGGGGCGACGGGGAGCAGTTCTTC
CSAVRGDGEQFF
>TRBD1|medium-sized|TRBJ2-7|TRBV5-6
TGTGCCAGCGCGGTACAGGGGTTCTCCTACGAGCAGTACTTC
CASAVQGFSYEQYF
>-|many|TRBJ1-2|TRBV12-3/TRBV12-4
TGTGCCAGCAGTTTTACCGGGCCGCGGGGCTATGGCTACACCTTC
CASSFTGPRGYGYTF
>TRBD1|-|TRBJ1-1|TRBV16
TGTGCCAGCACCCAGGGGGCAAACACTGAATCTTTCTTT
CASTQGANTESFF
>TRBD2|-|TRBJ2-1|TRBV11-2
TGTGCCAATAGCTTAGGGCCACTAGCGGGGCGCAAAGAGCAGTTCTTC
CANSLGPLAGRKEQFF
>-|-|TRBJ2-5|TRBV6-2/TRBV6-3
TGTGCCAGCAGTTCCGGAACAGGGATAGAGACCCATTACTTC
CASSSGTGIETHYF
>TRBD2|-|TRBJ2-6|TRBV7-8
TGTGCCAGCAGCATGCCGGGACTAGACCTCTATGGGGCCAACGTCCTGACTTTC
CASSMPGLDLYGANVLTF
>-|many|TRBJ1-6|TRBV6-5
TGTGCCAGCAGTTACTCGTTACAGATCTATAATTCACCCCTCCACTTT
CASSYSLQIYNSPLHF
>TRBD2|many|TRBJ2-5|TRBV5-4
TGTGCCAGCAGCTTCTCGGGGGGGTCTCAAGAGACCCAGTACTTC
CASSFSGGSQETQYF
>-|-|TRBJ2-7|TRBV6-5
TGTGCCATCAGGGGACAAGCTTGGGACGAGTGGTACTTC
CAIRGQAWDEWYF
>TRBD1|-|TRBJ2-7|TRBV11-2
TGTGCCAGCCGGACAGGGTTCGAACAGTACTTC
CASRTGFEQYF
>-|-|TRBJ2-6|TRBV7-3
TGTGCCAGCAGCCCACTCGTCTCTTGGGCCAACGTCCTGACTTTC
CASSPLVSWANVLTF
>-|-|TRBJ1-6|TRBV11-2
TGTGCCAGCATCTCAACATTGGGGACGAACCGGAGTTCACCCCTCCACTTT
CASISTLGTNRSSPLHF
>TRBD2|medium-sized|TRBJ2-7|TRBV11-2
TGTGCCAGCAGCTTAAAGGGAAGCGGGGGTTCCTACGAGCAGTACTTC
CASSLKGSGGSYEQYF
>-|-|TRBJ2-2|TRBV12-3/TRBV12-4
TGTGCCAGCAGCCCGATGGCGAACACCGGGGAGCTGTTTTTT
CASSPMANTGELFF
>TRBD1|few|TRBJ1-1|TRBV7-8
TGTGCCAGCAACCAGGGGGCCGTGAAGACTGAAGCTTTCTTT
CASNQGAVKTEAFF
>-|-|TRBJ2-1|TRBV11-3
TGTGCCAGCAGCCAGGGGGTAGCGGATGATGTGCAGTTCTTC
CASSQGVADDVQFF
>TRBD2|-|TRBJ2-7|TRBV28
TGTGCCAGCAGTTTTGCTAGCGGAGCTGGATCCTATGAGCAGTACTTC
CASSFASGAGSYEQYF
>-|-|TRBJ2-7|TRBV6-6
TGTGCCAGCAGTTACTCGAGCGGAGGCTCCTACGAGCAGTACTTC
CASSYSSGGSYEQYF
>TRBD1|-|TRBJ2-5|TRBV10-3
TGTGTCATCAGGGGGACAGGTAAACAAGAGACCCCGTACTTC
CVIRGTGKQETPYF
>TRBD2|-|TRBJ2-5|TRBV11-2
TGTGTCAGTAGCTTAAGTAATAGCGGGGGTCTACAAGAGACCCCGTACTTC
CVSSLSNSGGLQETPYF
>-|-|TRBJ2-5|TRBV11-3
TGTGCCAGCCCCGAAAGTGGGGTCGTAGAGACTCATTACTTC
CASPESGVVETHYF
>-|-|TRBJ2-7|TRBV11-2
TGTGCCAGCAGCATAATGTCGGGGTACGAGCAATACTTC
CASSIMSGYEQYF
>-|-|TRBJ2-1|TRBV11-1
TGTGCCCGCAGCTTACATAGAGGATGGGATCAGTTCTTC
CARSLHRGWDQFF
>TRBD1|many|TRBJ2-7|TRBV7-9
TGTGCCAGCAGCCGGGGAGAGACAGGGTTGTACGAGCAGTACTTC
CASSRGETGLYEQYF
>-|-|TRBJ2-2|TRBV4-1
TGCGCCAGCAGTCAAGTGTTTACCCGCACCGGGGAGCTGTTTTTT
CASSQVFTRTGELFF
>-|once|TRBJ2-5|TRBV10-3
TGTACCATCAGTGACAGGTACCAAGAGACCCAGTACTTC
CTISDRYQETQYF
>-|few|TRBJ2-3|TRBV28
TGTGCCAGCAGAGCTAGCAGGGGTAACACAGATACGCAGTATTTT
CASRASRGNTDTQYF
>TRBD2|many|TRBJ2-5|TRBV29-1
TGCAGCGTTGCCCCGACTAGCACTCGGTTTGAGACCCAGTACTTC
CSVAPTSTRFETQYF
>-|few|TRBJ2-7|TRBV5-1
TGCGCCAACAGCTCGAACGGGACACCGAAAGACGAGCAGTACTTC
CANSSNGTPKDEQYF
>-|-|TRBJ2-7|TRBV28
TGTGCCAGCAGCGACAGCGACTCCTACGAGCAGTATTTC
CASSDSDSYEQYF
>-|-|TRBJ2-1|TRBV29-1
TGCAGCGTTGAGGCAATGACTATAGGGAGGGGGGGTGATCAGTTCTTC
CSVEAMTIGRGGDQFF
>-|many|TRBJ1-5|TRBV6-5
TGTGCCAGCAAGTCAGGGGGCAATCAGCCCCAGCATTTT
CASKSGGNQPQHF
>TRBD1|-|TRBJ1-5|TRBV11-2
TGTGCTAACAGCTATGGGGGACAGGTTAGCAATCAGCCCCAGCATTTT
CANSYGGQVSNQPQHF
>-|many|TRBJ1-5|TRBV7-8
TGTGCCAGCAGCTTAGGCCGTGATCAGCCCCAGCATTTT
CASSLGRDQPQHF
>-|many|TRBJ1-2|TRBV6-5
TGTGCCAGCAAAGGGTCGGGGAACTATGGCTACACCTTC
CASKGSGNYGYTF
>TRBD1|-|TRBJ2-6|TRBV11-2
TGTGCCAGCGGCGCAAGGACAGGGGGCTCCTCTGGAACCAACGTCCTGACTTTC
CASGARTGGSSGTNVLTF
>-|-|TRBJ2-1|TRBV7-9
TGTACCAACAGCTTAGAGAATCGGGAGTTTACGTATGAGCAGTTCTTC
CTNSLENREFTYEQFF
>-|few|TRBJ2-7|TRBV5-1
TGCACCAGCAGCTTGGAGCAGGGGCTGAGGGAGCAGTACTTC
CTSSLEQGLREQYF
>-|once|TRBJ2-3|TRBV11-2
TGTGACAGCAGTCCTCTATGCGCGGCAGATACGCAGTATTTT
CDSSPLCAADTQYF
>TRBD2|-|TRBJ2-1|TRBV29-1
TGCAGCGTTGAAGTAATGAGCAGCGGGAGGGGGGGTGAGCAGTTCTTC
CSVEVMSSGRGGEQFF
>-|-|TRBJ1-5|TRBV24-1
TGTACCAACAGTGACTCACGGACTGGGTATAGCAATCAGCCCCAGCATTTT
CTNSDSRTGYSNQPQHF
>TRBD2|-|TRBJ2-5|TRBV6-6
TGTGTCAGTAGACCTATTAGCGGGGGTATTGGAGAGACCCAGTACTTC
CVSRPISGGIGETQYF
>TRBD1|many|TRBJ1-2|TRBV24-1
TGTGCCACCGGCGGGACAGGGCAATTTGGAGATGGCTACACCTTC
CATGGTGQFGDGYTF
>-|-|TRBJ1-2|TRBV5-1
TGCGCCAGTAGCTTGGGAGAAGGGGCCCCTGACTACACCTTC
CASSLGEGAPDYTF
>-|-|TRBJ1-4|TRBV28
TGTACCAGCAGTTTGCGCGGGGTAACTAATGAAAAATTGTTTTTT
CTSSLRGVTNEKLFF
>-|many|TRBJ2-5|TRBV28
TGTGCCAGCAGTTTGGTAGAGACCCAGTACTTC
CASSLVETQYF
>-|once|TRBJ2-7|TRBV20-1
TGCACTGCTAGAGATGTTGGGGGGCTCTCCTACGGGCAGTACTTC
CTARDVGGLSYGQYF
>-|-|TRBJ2-7|TRBV4-1
TGCCCCAGCAGCCAAGATCCGAGAGCCTACGAGCAGTACTTC
CPSSQDPRAYEQYF
>TRBD1|-|TRBJ1-4|TRBV28
TGTGCCAACAGCTTAGGACAGGGGGCTAATGAAAAACTGTGTTTT
CANSLGQGANEKLCF
>-|-|TRBJ2-7|TRBV11-2
TGTACCAGCAGCTTAGATCGCCAGAGGTCCTACGAGCAGTATTTC
CTSSLDRQRSYEQYF
>-|-|TRBJ1-6|TRBV11-2
TGTGCCAGCAGTTTAGCCTCTGGGAATAATTCACTCCTCCACTTT
CASSLASGNNSLLHF
>-|many|TRBJ1-6|TRBV7-8
TGTGCCAGCAGCTTAGAGTCGGGGGCCGGTCGGTCACCCCTCCACTTT
CASSLESGAGRSPLHF